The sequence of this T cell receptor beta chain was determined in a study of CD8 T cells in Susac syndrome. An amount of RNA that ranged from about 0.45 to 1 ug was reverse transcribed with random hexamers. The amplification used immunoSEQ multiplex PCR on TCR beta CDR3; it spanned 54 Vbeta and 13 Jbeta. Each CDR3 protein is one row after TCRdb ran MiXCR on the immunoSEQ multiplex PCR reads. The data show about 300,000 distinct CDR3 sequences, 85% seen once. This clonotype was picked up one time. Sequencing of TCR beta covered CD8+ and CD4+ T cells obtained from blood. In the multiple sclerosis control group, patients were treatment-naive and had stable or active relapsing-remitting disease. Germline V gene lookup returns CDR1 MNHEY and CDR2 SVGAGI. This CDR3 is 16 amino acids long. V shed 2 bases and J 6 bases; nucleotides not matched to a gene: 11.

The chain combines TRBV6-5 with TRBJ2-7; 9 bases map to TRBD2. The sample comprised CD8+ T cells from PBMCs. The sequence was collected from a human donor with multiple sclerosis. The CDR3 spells CASSYEGAGGVAEQYF. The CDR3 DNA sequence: TGTGCCAGCAGTTACGAAGGGGCGGGAGGGGTAGCCGAGCAGTACTTC.